This passage covers 20 T cell receptor beta chains from one sample sequenced in a study of cytomegalovirus exposure and HLA in healthy donors. The repertoire was sequenced with immunoSEQ multiplex PCR; TCRdb's copy has only in-frame clones and lacks some. In the table there are more than 200,000 clones, roughly 88% of which are singletons. The sample taken for sequencing was PBMCs. The origin of the receptors is a woman aged 25 to 45 in good health and CMV-seronegative.

The chain links TRBV7-9 to TRBJ2-5; D gene uncertain. Germline lookup yields CDR1 SEHNR and CDR2 FQNEAQ (reference sequence). This CDR3 is built from 12 residues. The V gene lost 6 bases and the J gene lost 2 bases, with 7 bases spanning the gap. CDR3 DNA sequence: TGTGCCAGCAGAGGGATGCAAGAGACCCAGTACTTC. Residues: CASRGMQETQYF.

This clone has a single count. The genes are TRBV9 and TRBJ1-3; D call uncertain. The germline V gene encodes CDR1 SGDLS and CDR2 YYNGEE. Deletions cut 5 bases from V and 0 bases from J, with 9 bases between. The CDR3 runs 14 residues. CDR3 nucleotides: TGTGCCAGCAGTTTCGAAAGCTCTGGAAACACCATATATTTT. This encodes CASSFESSGNTIYF. Filled out from reference TRBV9 and TRBJ1-3, the complete variable domain reads DSGVTQTPKHLITATGQRVTLRCSPRSGDLSVYWYQQSLDQGLQFLIQYYNGEERAKGNILERFSAQQFPDLHSELNLSSLELGDSALYFCASSFESSGNTIYFGEGSWLTVV.

The chain links TRBV11-3 to TRBJ2-2, with D possibly matching TRBD1 (5 bases). Germline lookup yields CDR1 SGHNT and CDR2 YENEEA. This CDR3 region has 15 residues. V dropped 5 bases and J dropped 3 bases, with 13 bases sitting between them. CDR3 protein: CASSPSLRDTGELFF. For the CDR3, the DNA is TGTGCCAGCAGCCCAAGTCTCAGGGACACCGGGGAGCTGTTTTTT.

CDR3 nucleotides: TGTGCCAGCAGTTTAGGGGCTAGCGGGAGGGCATTGAATGAGCAGTTCTTC. Protein product: CASSLGASGRALNEQFF. The chain has TRBV27 and TRBJ2-1; 12 bases map to TRBD2. The V gene's germline CDR1 is MNHEY and CDR2 SMNVEV (reference sequence). J gave up 7 bases and V 2 bases, and 9 bases lay outside the gene matches. The CDR3 sequence is 17 residues long.

The V gene is TRBV7-2, the J gene TRBJ2-3, with TRBD2 as a possible D gene (6 bases). The CDR3 sequence is 15 residues long. Trimming removed 5 bases from V and 1 base from J, with 13 bases in between. Germline lookup yields CDR1 SGHTA and CDR2 FQGNSA. As DNA, the CDR3 is TGTGCCAGCAGCCGGGACTCCGGGGGCACAGATACGCAGTATTTT. Translated: CASSRDSGGTDTQYF.

V and J are TRBV6-5 and TRBJ2-1; 9 bases match TRBD2. Germline V CDR1 and CDR2: MNHEY, SVGAGI. The CDR3 runs 16 residues. The trim removed 0 bases at V and 3 bases at J, leaving 3 bases unmatched. CDR3 amino acids: CASSYSSGSIYNEQFF. The CDR3 nucleotides read TGTGCCAGCAGTTACTCTAGCGGGAGCATCTACAATGAGCAGTTCTTC.

V and J are TRBV27 and TRBJ2-3; D is unclear. Trimming pared 8 bases from V and 4 bases from J, leaving 7 bases between. The CDR3 sequence is 11 residues long. Germline loops: CDR1 MNHEY, CDR2 SMNVEV (reference sequence). CDR3 sequence: CASVLADTQYF. DNA for the CDR3: TGTGCCAGCGTCTTAGCAGATACGCAGTATTTT.

The genes are TRBV13 and TRBJ1-4, with no clear D. This CDR3 is 12 amino acids long. CDR1 is PRHDT and CDR2 is FYEKMQ in the germline V gene (reference sequence). Trimming pared 0 bases from V and 11 bases from J, leaving 7 bases between. In nucleotides, the CDR3 is TGTGCCAGCAGCTTAGGACGCACCAAACTGTTTTTT. Protein: CASSLGRTKLFF.

Details on this clone: This same CDR3 is encoded by further DNA sequences in the sample. J is TRBJ2-7 and V is TRBV5-4; D is undetermined. CDR1 and CDR2 from the germline V gene are SGHNT and YYREEE (reference sequence). Trimming took off 0 bases at V and 3 bases at J, with 7 bases between the two ends. The CDR3 has 13 residues. CDR3 sequence: CASSLESSYEQYF. CDR3 nucleotide sequence: TGTGCCAGCAGCTTGGAGTCCAGCTACGAGCAGTACTTC.

The V and J genes are TRBV10-3 and TRBJ2-1, with 15 bases fitting TRBD2. V lost 11 bases, J lost 10 bases, and 6 bases stayed unmatched. CDR1 ENHRY and CDR2 SYGVKD come from the germline V gene. The CDR3 runs 13 residues. The CDR3 DNA sequence: TGTGCCCATCAAGGGACTAGCGGGAGGGAGCAGTTCTTC. Amino acids: CAHQGTSGREQFF.

This clone has more than one count but fewer than ten. The chain links TRBV27 to TRBJ1-1; D not resolved. The CDR3 covers 13 residues. V was trimmed by 4 bases and J by 1 base, leaving 7 bases between them. Germline V gives CDR1 MNHEY, CDR2 SMNVEV (reference sequence). The CDR3 protein is CASSYGENTEAFF. The CDR3 nucleotides are TGTGCCAGCAGTTACGGAGAGAACACTGAAGCTTTCTTT.

The chain has TRBV5-1 and TRBJ2-7; TRBD1 matches at 8 bases. Germline V CDR1 and CDR2: SGHRS, YFSETQ. CDR3 length: 16 amino acids. The junction had 7 bases not matched to a gene; V was cut back by 0 bases and J by 2 bases. In nucleotides, the CDR3 is TGCGCCAGCAGCTTGGAAGGACAGGGCTACGCCTACGAGCAGTACTTC. Its translation: CASSLEGQGYAYEQYF.

The gene calls are TRBV5-1 and TRBJ1-1; 11 bases match TRBD1. The trim removed 1 base at V and 0 bases at J, leaving 8 bases unmatched. Germline lookup yields CDR1 SGHRS and CDR2 YFSETQ. The CDR3 spans 18 residues. DNA of the CDR3: TGCGCCAGCAGCTTGTCACCGGGACAGGGGGTCATGAACACTGAAGCTTTCTTT. Translated: CASSLSPGQGVMNTEAFF.

The rearrangement uses TRBV7-8 and TRBJ1-2; 7 bases are a match to TRBD1. Germline CDR1 is SGHVS and CDR2 is FQNEAQ. V gave up 5 bases and J gave up 6 bases; unmatched junction bases: 12. The CDR3 totals 15 residues. CDR3 in amino acids: CASSKKTGPGNGYTF. CDR3 nucleotides: TGTGCCAGCAGCAAAAAGACAGGGCCAGGAAATGGCTACACCTTC.

This chain uses TRBV6-1 with TRBJ2-1; 13 bases line up with TRBD2. This CDR3 spans 15 amino acids. Per germline, CDR1 MNHNS and CDR2 SASEGT. With V trimmed by 1 base and J by 6 bases, 0 bases remained unmatched. CDR3 sequence (DNA): TGTGCCAGCAGTGAAGGACTAGCGGGAGGCAATGAGCAGTTCTTC. It translates to CASSEGLAGGNEQFF.

This clone has only one observation. The chain uses TRBV18 and TRBJ2-1; tentative D call: TRBD1 (7 bases). The CDR3 is 13 amino acids. Germline CDR1 reads KGHSH; CDR2 reads LQKENI. V lost 3 bases to trimming and J lost 7 bases, with 10 bases between them. In DNA, the CDR3 is TGTGCCAGCTCACCGCAGGGGGGAAATGAGCAGTTCTTC. It yields the protein CASSPQGGNEQFF.

This clone has a handful of counts. The chain has TRBV11-2 and TRBJ2-7; D not resolved. Germline loops: CDR1 SGHAT, CDR2 FQNNGV. Trimming removed 4 bases at V and 3 bases at J, with 10 bases between. The CDR3 runs to 13 residues. The CDR3, as DNA: TGTGCCAGCAGCTCCCCATTAGGCTACGAGCAGTACTTC. This gives the protein CASSSPLGYEQYF.

This clone was seen a single time. The chain combines TRBV15 with TRBJ2-1, with unresolved D. Germline-derived CDR1 and CDR2 are LNHNV and YYDKDF (reference sequence). The CDR3 extends over 13 amino acids. V lost 3 bases and J 8 bases, leaving 11 bases between the germline ends. The chain's CDR3 is CATSRRRIDEQFF. CDR3 coding DNA: TGTGCCACCAGCAGGCGGCGGATCGATGAGCAGTTCTTC. Supplemented by reference TRBV15 and TRBJ2-1, the full variable domain reads DAMVIQNPRYQVTQFGKPVTLSCSQTLNHNVMYWYQQKSSQAPKLLFHYYDKDFNNEADTPDNFQSRRPNTSFCFLDIRSPGLGDTAMYLCATSRRRIDEQFFGPGTRLTVL.

The V and J genes are TRBV5-1 and TRBJ2-7; 10 positions match TRBD1. The V and J ends lost 4 bases and 4 bases, in that order; junction bases with no gene match: 8. The germline V gene has CDR1 SGHRS and CDR2 YFSETQ. The CDR3 runs 15 residues. The CDR3 sequence: CASSPTGTGVYEQYF. CDR3 nucleotides: TGCGCCAGCAGCCCTACCGGGACAGGGGTTTACGAGCAGTACTTC.

The table lists this clone with a count of one. The rearrangement links TRBV5-1 to TRBJ1-1; the D is unclear. There are 14 residues in the CDR3. V was clipped by 0 bases and J by 2 bases, with 8 bases between them. CDR1 is SGHRS, CDR2 YFSETQ, per germline. The CDR3 DNA reads as TGCGCCAGCAGCTTGGTCACTACAAACACTGAAGCTTTCTTT. Translated: CASSLVTTNTEAFF.